This passage covers 14 T cell receptor beta chains from one sample sequenced in a study of OX40 agonist ivuxolimab in advanced cancers. Profiled with immunoSEQ multiplex PCR; TCRdb holds only in-frame clones, not every one. The sample lists about 88,000 clones, roughly 84% occurring once. The sample was CD4+ or CD8+ T cells sorted from blood, taken in a trial of the OX40 agonist ivuxolimab. Receptors were obtained from an adult with an advanced solid tumor such as melanoma, head and neck, liver or kidney cancer.

To note about this clone: Other DNA sequences in the sample encode the same CDR3. The chain links TRBV19 to TRBJ2-1; 8 bases match TRBD2. This CDR3 is 15 amino acids long. Germline CDR1 reads LNHDA; CDR2 reads SQIVND (reference sequence). The V segment lost 4 bases and the J segment 4 bases; nucleotides outside the gene matches: 6. The CDR3 DNA follows: TGTGCCAGTAGTACTACCGGGGGGGGGTACAATGAGCAGTTCTTC. Its protein is CASSTTGGGYNEQFF.

The V and J genes are TRBV7-9 and TRBJ2-3; no reliable D call. CDR1 is SEHNR, CDR2 FQNEAQ, per germline (reference sequence). The CDR3 is made up of 16 amino acids. V shed 4 bases and J shed 3 bases, with 17 bases lying between them. DNA for the CDR3: TGTGCCAGCAGCTCTACCGATCCCCTTCCTACAGATACGCAGTATTTT. It is translated as CASSSTDPLPTDTQYF.

This clone has just a few counts. The V and J genes are TRBV18 and TRBJ2-5; possible D gene TRBD1, 5 bases. Germline values: CDR1 KGHSH, CDR2 LQKENI. Trimming cost V 5 bases and J 2 bases, with 15 bases left between them. The CDR3 spans 15 residues. The CDR3 region is CASSASRTSQETQYF. The CDR3 nucleotides are TGTGCCAGCTCAGCATCTAGGACAAGTCAAGAGACCCAGTACTTC. Combining the CDR3 with reference TRBV18 and TRBJ2-5 gives the whole variable domain NAGVMQNPRHLVRRRGQEARLRCSPMKGHSHVYWYRQLPEEGLKFMVYLQKENIIDESGMPKERFSAEFPKEGPSILRIQQVVRGDSAAYFCASSASRTSQETQYFGPGTRLLVL.

V and J are TRBV5-8 and TRBJ2-3, with TRBD1 as a possible D gene (6 bases). Trimming shortened V by 4 bases and J by 2 bases, and 14 bases separated the two germline ends. CDR1 and CDR2 from the germline V gene are SGHTS and YDEGEE. The CDR3 extends over 15 amino acids. CDR3 in amino acids: CASSPGQYDTDTQYF. The CDR3 nucleotides are TGTGCCAGCAGCCCCGGACAGTATGACACAGATACGCAGTATTTT.

The V call is TRBV11-2, the J call TRBJ2-7, with 12 nucleotides matching TRBD2. V lost 4 bases, J lost 4 bases, and 5 bases stayed unmatched. The germline V gene encodes CDR1 SGHAT and CDR2 FQNNGV. The CDR3 contains 15 residues. The CDR3 DNA sequence: TGTGCCAGCAGCTCAGGACTAGCGGGAATATACGAGCAGTACTTC. Translation gives CASSSGLAGIYEQYF.

The chain combines TRBV7-3 with TRBJ2-3; D is perhaps TRBD2 (5 bases). Germline V gives CDR1 SGHTA, CDR2 FQGTGA. V was clipped by 5 bases and J by 3 bases, with 15 bases between them. This CDR3 has 15 amino acids. CDR3 DNA sequence: TGTGCCAGCAGCACCCCACACCTAGCAACAGATACGCAGTATTTT. Protein product: CASSTPHLATDTQYF.

In DNA, the CDR3 is TGTGCCAGCAGCTTGCCTGGGGGAGACTCATTAGATGAGCAGTTCTTC. Translating gives CASSLPGGDSLDEQFF. The chain employs TRBV5-6 and TRBJ2-1; D tentatively reads TRBD1 or TRBD2 (5 bases each). Looked up from germline, CDR1 is SGHDT and CDR2 is YYEEEE. V lost 1 base and J lost 8, with 19 bases in between. The CDR3 has 16 amino acids.

The rearrangement uses TRBV7-9 and TRBJ2-7; possible D gene TRBD2, 5 bases. There are 12 residues in the CDR3. With 5 bases removed from V and 6 bases from J, the gap between germline ends came to 11 bases. Looked up from germline, CDR1 is SEHNR and CDR2 is FQNEAQ (reference sequence). The DNA of the CDR3 is TGTGCCAGCAGCCCCGGGATTCGCGAGCAGTACTTC. Protein: CASSPGIREQYF. Full variable domain (remainder filled in from reference TRBV7-9 and TRBJ2-7): DTGVSQNPRHKITKRGQNVTFRCDPISEHNRLYWYRQTLGQGPEFLTYFQNEAQLEKSRLLSDRFSAERPKGSFSTLEIQRTEQGDSAMYLCASSPGIREQYFGPGTRLTVT.

The genes are TRBV7-9 and TRBJ2-7; D not certain. The CDR3 runs to 12 residues. Per the germline V gene, CDR1 is SEHNR and CDR2 is FQNEAQ (reference sequence). Deletions cut 8 bases from V and 6 bases from J, with 14 bases between. In DNA form, the CDR3 reads TGTGCCAGCGGTCGGCCCGAGGTCGAGCAGTACTTC. Translating gives CASGRPEVEQYF.

The rearrangement links TRBV7-9 to TRBJ2-1; 10 bases fit TRBD2. After removal of 5 bases from V and 8 bases from J, the junction contained 6 bases not matched to a gene. In germline, CDR1 is SEHNR, CDR2 FQNEAQ (reference sequence). The CDR3 runs to 14 residues. CDR3 region: CASSRTSGLDEQFF. CDR3 DNA: TGTGCCAGCAGCCGGACTAGCGGACTCGATGAGCAGTTCTTC.

J is TRBJ1-5 and V is TRBV27; D possibly corresponds to TRBD1 (5 bases). Germline loops: CDR1 MNHEY, CDR2 SMNVEV (reference sequence). There are 16 residues in the CDR3. V lost 1 base to trimming and J lost 0 bases, with 10 bases between them. CDR3 loop: CASSLFWGISNQPQHF. DNA of the CDR3: TGTGCCAGCAGTTTATTCTGGGGGATTAGCAATCAGCCCCAGCATTTT.

This clone was seen a few times. The rearrangement joins TRBV28 to TRBJ1-2, with D tentatively TRBD1 (6 bases). Germline V gene data show CDR1 as MDHEN and CDR2 as SYDVKM. The CDR3 is 14 amino acids. V lost 6 bases to trimming and J lost 3 bases, with 14 bases between them. The CDR3 DNA follows: TGTGCCAGCAGCATAGGGGGAGGCGACTATGGCTACACCTTC. Its translation: CASSIGGGDYGYTF.

The genes are TRBV19 and TRBJ2-2; 9 bases line up with TRBD2. The length of the CDR3 is 20 residues. Germline V lookup: CDR1 LNHDA, CDR2 SQIVND (reference sequence). V shed 0 bases, J shed 0 bases, and the junction held 11 bases outside the gene matches. The CDR3 DNA follows: TGTGCCAGTAGTATAGATCTATACCGAAGCGGGAGGACGAACACCGGGGAGCTGTTTTTT. Its protein is CASSIDLYRSGRTNTGELFF.

This chain joins TRBV18 and TRBJ2-3; TRBD1 is a possible D gene (6 bases). V shed 6 bases and J shed 6 bases, with 16 bases lying between them. CDR1 KGHSH and CDR2 LQKENI come from the germline V gene. CDR3 size: 14 residues. CDR3 coding DNA: TGTGCCAGCTCCCCGGGAAGGGGGTTGGATACGCAGTATTTT. Protein: CASSPGRGLDTQYF.